This TCR beta chain derives from a study of control samples from healthy donors and cancer patients. CDR1 KGHSH and CDR2 LQKENI come from the germline V gene. CDR3 length: 14 amino acids. Trimming left V 4 bases short and J 3 bases short, with 10 bases between. The assay was immunoSEQ multiplex PCR, and TCRdb's table has in-frame clones only and misses some. The table includes approximately 50,000 clones, 95% detected once. The chain joins TRBV18 to TRBJ2-1; no definite D call. The TCR sequence derives from a man aged 25 to 45 in good health. The material sequenced was blood. The CDR3 loop is CASSLGFDYNEQFF. CDR3 coding DNA: TGTGCCAGCTCACTCGGTTTCGACTACAATGAGCAGTTCTTC.